This TCR beta chain stems from a study of shared clonotypes between healthy human individuals. The wider study: CD4 naive and memory got three plates each, CD8 naive two, CD8 memory one.

The assay was run at deep level. Libraries were prepared by immunoSEQ multiplex PCR; TCRdb keeps only in-frame clonotypes and omits some of them. There are a few million clones in the sample; 85% to 95% occur only once, and 0.37% lies in the top ten. General study points: Larger estimated richness was generally seen in naive subsets than in memory subsets. Approximately 5% was the fraction of naive CD4 clonotypes found shared across several donors.

V lost 8 bases and J 5 bases, leaving 18 bases between the germline ends. Germline V lookup: CDR1 SGHTA, CDR2 FQGNSA. This CDR3 spans 14 amino acids. In regard to this clone: Its specificity is unknown.

The chain is built from TRBV7-2 and TRBJ2-5, with D possibly being TRBD1 or TRBD2 (5 bases each). The material sequenced was naive CD4+ T cells from PBMCs. Subset: CD45RA+ positively selected. The clonotype comes from a man younger than 35 in good health. Some clones in this sample may be carry-over from other donors' samples. CDR3 amino acids: CASGLVGVEETQYF. DNA for the CDR3: TGTGCCAGCGGGCTCGTGGGGGTCGAGGAGACCCAGTACTTC. The entire variable domain, with the rest obtained from reference TRBV7-2 and TRBJ2-5, is as follows: GAGVSQSPSNKVTEKGKDVELRCDPISGHTALYWYRQSLGQGLEFLIYFQGNSAPDKSGLPSDRFSAERTGGSVSTLTIQRTQQEDSAVYLCASGLVGVEETQYFGPGTRLLVL.